This T cell receptor beta chain was recovered during a study of T cells in Graves' hyperthyroidism and ophthalmopathy. To note about this clonotype: One end of the junction is discordant with germline, which a read error may explain.

The source material, RNA transcripts, was used to amplify TCR beta CDR3 regions. First-round RT-PCR with HTBI primers amplified the TCR CDR3 region. Using its own MiXCR run on the multiplex PCR reads, TCRdb lists one record per CDR3 protein. This sample has 350,000 to 400,000 distinct CDR3 sequences, with about 16% found just once. The CDR3 covers 13 residues. Germline V gene sequence: CDR1 SGDLS, CDR2 YYNGEE. The genes are TRBV9 and TRBJ2-1; 10 bases fit TRBD2. The TCR was taken from a woman aged 25 to 45 with Graves' hyperthyroidism. Source material: blood. The CDR3 sequence: CASSQREGRRMIF. The CDR3 DNA reads TGTGCCAGCAGCCAGCGGGAGGGCCGTAGGATGATCTTC.